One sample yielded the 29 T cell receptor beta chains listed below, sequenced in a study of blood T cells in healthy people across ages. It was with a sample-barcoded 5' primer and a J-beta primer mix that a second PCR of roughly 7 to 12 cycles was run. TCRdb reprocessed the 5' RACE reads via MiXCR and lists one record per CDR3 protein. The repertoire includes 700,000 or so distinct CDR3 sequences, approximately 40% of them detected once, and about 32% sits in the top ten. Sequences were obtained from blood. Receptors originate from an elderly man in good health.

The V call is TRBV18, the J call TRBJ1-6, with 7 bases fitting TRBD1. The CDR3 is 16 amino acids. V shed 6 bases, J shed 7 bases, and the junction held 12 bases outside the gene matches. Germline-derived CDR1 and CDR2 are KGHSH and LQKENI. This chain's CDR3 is CASSPIDRAQNSPLHF. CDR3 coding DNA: TGTGCCAGCTCCCCAATCGACAGGGCTCAAAATTCACCCCTCCACTTT.

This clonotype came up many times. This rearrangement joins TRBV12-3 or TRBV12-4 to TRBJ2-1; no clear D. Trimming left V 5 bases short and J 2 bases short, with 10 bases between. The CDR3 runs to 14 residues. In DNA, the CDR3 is TGTGCCAGCAGTCCCCTGGTGGCCTACAATGAGCAGTTCTTC. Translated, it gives CASSPLVAYNEQFF.

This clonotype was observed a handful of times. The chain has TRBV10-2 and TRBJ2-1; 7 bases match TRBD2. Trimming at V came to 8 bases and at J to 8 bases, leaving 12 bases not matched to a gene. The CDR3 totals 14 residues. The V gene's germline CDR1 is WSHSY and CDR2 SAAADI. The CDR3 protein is CASRWSGVPYEQFF. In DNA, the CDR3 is TGCGCCAGCCGTTGGAGCGGGGTTCCCTATGAGCAGTTCTTC.

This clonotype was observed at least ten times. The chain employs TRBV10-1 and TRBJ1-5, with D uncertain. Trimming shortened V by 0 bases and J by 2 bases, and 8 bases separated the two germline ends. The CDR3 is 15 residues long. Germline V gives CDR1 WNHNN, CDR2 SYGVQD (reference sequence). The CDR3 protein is CASSESSGGNQPQHF. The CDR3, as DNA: TGCGCCAGCAGTGAGTCGAGTGGGGGCAATCAGCCCCAGCATTTT.

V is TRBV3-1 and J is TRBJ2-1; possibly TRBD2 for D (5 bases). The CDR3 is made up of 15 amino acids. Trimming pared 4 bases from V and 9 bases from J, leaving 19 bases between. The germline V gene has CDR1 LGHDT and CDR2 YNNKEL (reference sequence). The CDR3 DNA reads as TGTGCCAGCAGCCGATTAAAACTAGTTTCCGGTGAGCAGTTCTTC. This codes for CASSRLKLVSGEQFF.

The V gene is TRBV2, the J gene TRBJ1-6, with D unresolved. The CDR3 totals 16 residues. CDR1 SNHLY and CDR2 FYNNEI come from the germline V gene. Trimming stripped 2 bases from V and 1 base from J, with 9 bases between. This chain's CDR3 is CASSESGGSYNSPLHF. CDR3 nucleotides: TGTGCCAGCAGTGAAAGTGGAGGGTCCTATAATTCACCCCTCCACTTT.

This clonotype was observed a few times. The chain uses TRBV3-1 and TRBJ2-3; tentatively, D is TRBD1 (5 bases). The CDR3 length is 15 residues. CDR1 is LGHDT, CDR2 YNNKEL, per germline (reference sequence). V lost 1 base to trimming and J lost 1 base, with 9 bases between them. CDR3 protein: CASSQVSRGTDTQYF. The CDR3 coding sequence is TGTGCCAGCAGCCAAGTGAGCAGGGGCACAGATACGCAGTATTTT.

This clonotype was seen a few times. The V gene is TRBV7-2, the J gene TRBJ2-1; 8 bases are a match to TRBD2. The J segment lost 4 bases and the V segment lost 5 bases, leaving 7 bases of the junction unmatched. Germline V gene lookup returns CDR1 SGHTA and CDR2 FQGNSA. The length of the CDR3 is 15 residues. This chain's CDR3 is CASSPLTSGYNEQFF. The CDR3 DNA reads TGTGCCAGCAGCCCTCTAACTAGCGGATACAATGAGCAGTTCTTC.

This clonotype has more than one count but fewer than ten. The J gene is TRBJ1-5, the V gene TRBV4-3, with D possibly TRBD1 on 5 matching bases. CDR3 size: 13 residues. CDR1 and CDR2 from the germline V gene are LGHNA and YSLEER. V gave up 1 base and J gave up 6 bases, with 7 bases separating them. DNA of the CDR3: TGCGCCAGCAGCCAAGGCGGGGGTCAGCCCCAGCATTTT. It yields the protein CASSQGGGQPQHF.

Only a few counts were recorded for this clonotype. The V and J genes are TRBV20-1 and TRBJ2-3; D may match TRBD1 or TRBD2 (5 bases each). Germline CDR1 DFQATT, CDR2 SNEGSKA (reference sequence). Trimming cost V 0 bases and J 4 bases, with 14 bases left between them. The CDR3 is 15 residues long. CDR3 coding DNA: TGCAGTGCTAGAGATCAACGGGGACGCGCAGATACGCAGTATTTT. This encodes CSARDQRGRADTQYF.

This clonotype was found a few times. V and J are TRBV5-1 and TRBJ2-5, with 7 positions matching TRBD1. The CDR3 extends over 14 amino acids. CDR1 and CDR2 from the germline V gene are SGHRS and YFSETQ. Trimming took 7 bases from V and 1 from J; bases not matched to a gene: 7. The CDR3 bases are TGCGCCAGCGTCCGGGACAGTACCCAAGAGACCCAGTACTTC. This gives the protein CASVRDSTQETQYF.

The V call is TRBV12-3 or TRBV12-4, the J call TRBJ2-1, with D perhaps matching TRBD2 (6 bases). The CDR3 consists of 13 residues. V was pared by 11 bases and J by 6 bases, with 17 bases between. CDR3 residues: CAGGVLATNEQFF. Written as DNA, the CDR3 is TGTGCCGGAGGGGTATTGGCCACCAATGAGCAGTTCTTC.

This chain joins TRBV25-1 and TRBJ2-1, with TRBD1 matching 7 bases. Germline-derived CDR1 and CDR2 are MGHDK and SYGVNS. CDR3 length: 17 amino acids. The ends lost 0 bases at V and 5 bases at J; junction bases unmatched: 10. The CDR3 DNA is TGTGCCAGCAGTGAATATAAGGCCAGGGGGTATGACAATGAGCAGTTCTTC. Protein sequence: CASSEYKARGYDNEQFF.

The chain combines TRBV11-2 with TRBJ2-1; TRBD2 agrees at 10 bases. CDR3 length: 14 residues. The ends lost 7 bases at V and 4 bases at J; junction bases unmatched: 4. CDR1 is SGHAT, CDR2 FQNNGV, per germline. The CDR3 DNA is TGTGCCAGCACCCTTAGCGGGAGGTACAATGAGCAGTTCTTC. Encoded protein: CASTLSGRYNEQFF. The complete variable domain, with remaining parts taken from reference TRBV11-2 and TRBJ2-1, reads EAGVAQSPRYKIIEKRQSVAFWCNPISGHATLYWYQQILGQGPKLLIQFQNNGVVDDSQLPKDRFSAERLKGVDSTLKIQPAKLEDSAVYLCASTLSGRYNEQFFGPGTRLTVL.

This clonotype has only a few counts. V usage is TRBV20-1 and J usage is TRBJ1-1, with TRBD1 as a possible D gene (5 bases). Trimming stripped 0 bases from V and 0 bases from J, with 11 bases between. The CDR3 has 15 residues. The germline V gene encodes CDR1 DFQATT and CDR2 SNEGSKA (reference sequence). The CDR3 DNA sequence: TGCAGTGCTAGAGAGGGGGGAGCCATGAACACTGAAGCTTTCTTT. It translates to CSAREGGAMNTEAFF.

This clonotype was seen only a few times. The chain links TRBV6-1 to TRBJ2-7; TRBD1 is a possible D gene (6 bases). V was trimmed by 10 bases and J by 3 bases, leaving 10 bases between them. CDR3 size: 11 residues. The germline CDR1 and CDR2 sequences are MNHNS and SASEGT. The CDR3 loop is CAIGRGYEQYF. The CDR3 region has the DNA TGTGCCATCGGCAGGGGCTACGAGCAGTACTTC.

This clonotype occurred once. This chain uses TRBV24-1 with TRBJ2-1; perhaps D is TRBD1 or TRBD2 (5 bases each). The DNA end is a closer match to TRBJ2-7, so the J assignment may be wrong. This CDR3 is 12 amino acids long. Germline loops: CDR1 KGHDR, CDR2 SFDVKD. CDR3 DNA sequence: TGTGCCACCCGAGGGGCTGGGGATGAGCAGTACTTC. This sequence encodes CATRGAGDEQYF.

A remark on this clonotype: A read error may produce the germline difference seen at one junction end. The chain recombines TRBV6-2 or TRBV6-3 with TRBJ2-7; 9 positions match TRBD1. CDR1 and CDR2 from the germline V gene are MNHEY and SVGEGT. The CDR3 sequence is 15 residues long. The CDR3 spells CASREQGASRYEQYF. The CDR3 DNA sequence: TGTGCCAGCAGGGAACAGGGGGCATCGCGCTACGAACAGTACTTC.

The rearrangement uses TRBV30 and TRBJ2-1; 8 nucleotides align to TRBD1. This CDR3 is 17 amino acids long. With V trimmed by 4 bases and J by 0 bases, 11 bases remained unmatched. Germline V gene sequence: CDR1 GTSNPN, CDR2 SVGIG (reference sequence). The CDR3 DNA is TGTGCCTGGAACCCAGGGGGCCCATTCCGCTCCTACAATGAGCAGTTCTTC. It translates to CAWNPGGPFRSYNEQFF.

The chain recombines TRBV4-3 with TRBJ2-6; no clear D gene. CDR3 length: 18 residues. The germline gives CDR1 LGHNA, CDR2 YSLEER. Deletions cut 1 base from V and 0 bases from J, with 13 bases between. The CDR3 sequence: CASSQVWSAVSGANVLTF. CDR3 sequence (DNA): TGCGCCAGCAGCCAAGTATGGTCAGCCGTCTCTGGGGCCAACGTCCTGACTTTC.

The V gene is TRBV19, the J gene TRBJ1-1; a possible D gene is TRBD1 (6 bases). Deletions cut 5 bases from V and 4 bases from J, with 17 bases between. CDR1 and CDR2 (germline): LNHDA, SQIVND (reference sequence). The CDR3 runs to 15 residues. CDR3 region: CASSLALQGITEAFF. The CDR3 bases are TGTGCCAGTAGTCTCGCATTACAGGGAATCACTGAAGCTTTCTTT.

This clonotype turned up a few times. The CDR3 reads CASSYRTSGSWSYNEQFF. The CDR3 region has the DNA TGTGCCAGCAGTTACAGGACTAGCGGTAGTTGGTCCTACAATGAGCAGTTCTTC. The chain links TRBV7-6 to TRBJ2-1, with TRBD2 identical over 10 bases. This CDR3 is built from 18 residues. The V gene end was trimmed by 6 bases and the J gene end by 1 base; junction bases not matched to a gene: 12. Germline loops: CDR1 SGHVS, CDR2 FNYEAQ.

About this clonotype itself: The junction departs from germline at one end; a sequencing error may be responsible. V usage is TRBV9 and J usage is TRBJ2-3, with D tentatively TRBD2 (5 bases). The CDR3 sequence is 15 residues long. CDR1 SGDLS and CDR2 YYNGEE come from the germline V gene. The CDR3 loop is CASTVGRPSTDTQYF. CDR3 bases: TGTGCCAGCACCGTAGGGAGACCGAGCACAGATACGCAGTATTTT.

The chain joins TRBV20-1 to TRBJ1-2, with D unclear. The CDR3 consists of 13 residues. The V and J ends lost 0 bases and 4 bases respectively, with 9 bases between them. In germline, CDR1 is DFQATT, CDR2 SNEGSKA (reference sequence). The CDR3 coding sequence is TGCAGTGCTAGAGAGGACGGTCTCTATGGCTACACCTTC. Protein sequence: CSAREDGLYGYTF.

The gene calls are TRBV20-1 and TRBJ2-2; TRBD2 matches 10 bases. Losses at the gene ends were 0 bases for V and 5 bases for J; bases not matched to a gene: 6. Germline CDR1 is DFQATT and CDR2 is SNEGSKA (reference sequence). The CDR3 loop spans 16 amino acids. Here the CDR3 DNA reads TGCAGTGCTAGAGAGGAGAGACTAGCGGGTACCGGGGAGCTGTTTTTT. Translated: CSAREERLAGTGELFF.

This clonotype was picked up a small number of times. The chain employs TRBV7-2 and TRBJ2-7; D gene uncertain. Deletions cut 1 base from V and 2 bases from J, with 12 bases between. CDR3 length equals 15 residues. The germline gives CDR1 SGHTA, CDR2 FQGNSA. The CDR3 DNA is TGTGCCAGCAGCTTAGGGCAGCTACCTACCTACGAGCAGTACTTC. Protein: CASSLGQLPTYEQYF.

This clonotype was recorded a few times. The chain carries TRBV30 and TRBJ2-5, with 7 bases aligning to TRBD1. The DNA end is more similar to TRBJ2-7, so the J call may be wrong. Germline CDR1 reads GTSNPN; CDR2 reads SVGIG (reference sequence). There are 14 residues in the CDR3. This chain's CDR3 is CASVWSGGSYEQYF. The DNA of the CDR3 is TGTGCCTCAGTGTGGTCAGGGGGTTCCTACGAGCAGTACTTC.

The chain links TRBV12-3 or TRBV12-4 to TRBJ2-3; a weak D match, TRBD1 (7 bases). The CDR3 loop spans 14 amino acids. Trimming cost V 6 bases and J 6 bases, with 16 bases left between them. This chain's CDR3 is CASSPGQEGDTQYF. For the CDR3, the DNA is TGTGCCAGCAGCCCAGGACAGGAGGGCGATACGCAGTATTTT.

The CDR3 spells CATSDLRRGLGNEQYF. The CDR3 nucleotides are TGTGCCACCAGTGATTTACGCAGGGGCTTAGGCAATGAGCAGTACTTC. V usage is TRBV24-1 and J usage is TRBJ2-5; weak D call: TRBD1 (6 bases). V lost 1 base and J lost 11, with 22 bases in between. Germline values: CDR1 KGHDR, CDR2 SFDVKD. The CDR3 length is 16 residues.